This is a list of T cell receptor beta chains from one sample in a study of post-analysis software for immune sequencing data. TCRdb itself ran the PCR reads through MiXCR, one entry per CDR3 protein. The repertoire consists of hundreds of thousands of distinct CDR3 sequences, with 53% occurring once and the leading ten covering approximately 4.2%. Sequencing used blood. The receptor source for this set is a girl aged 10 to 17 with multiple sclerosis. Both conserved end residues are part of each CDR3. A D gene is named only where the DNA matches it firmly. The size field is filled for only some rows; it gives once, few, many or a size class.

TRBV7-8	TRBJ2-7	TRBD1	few	TGTGCCAGCAGCTTAGGGCGATCCGGGACAGGGGCCGAGCAGTACTTC	CASSLGRSGTGAEQYF
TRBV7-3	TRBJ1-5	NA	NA	TGTGCCAGCAGTCAAGGGACGGAGTATGGGCAGCCCCAGCATTTT	CASSQGTEYGQPQHF
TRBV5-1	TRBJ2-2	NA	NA	TGCGCCAGCAGCTTGTGGGTAGGCGACGGGGAGCTGTTTTTT	CASSLWVGDGELFF
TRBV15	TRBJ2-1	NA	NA	TGTGCCACCAGCAGAGGAGGGACCCCTGCCCTCAATGAGCAGTTCTTC	CATSRGGTPALNEQFF
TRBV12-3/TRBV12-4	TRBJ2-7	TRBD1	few	TGTGCCAGCAGTTTAGGCAGGGGGCTTTACGAGCAGTACTTC	CASSLGRGLYEQYF
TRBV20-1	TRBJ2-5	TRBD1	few	TGCAGTGCTAGTCGTCCCGGGACAGGGCCCCGGGGGTACTTC	CSASRPGTGPRGYF
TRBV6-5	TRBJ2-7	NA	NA	TGTGCCAGCACTGAAGGTCCAGGGGCCTACGAGCAGTACTTC	CASTEGPGAYEQYF
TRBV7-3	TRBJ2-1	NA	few	TGTGCCAGCAGCTTGCCGGGCAGGGACTACAATGAGCAGTTCTTC	CASSLPGRDYNEQFF
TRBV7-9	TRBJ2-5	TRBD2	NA	TGTGCCAGCAGCCTTTCCGGGACTACTCAAGAGACCCAGTACTTC	CASSLSGTTQETQYF
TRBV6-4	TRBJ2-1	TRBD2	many	TGTGCCAGCAGTGCACTAGCGGGAGGAAACAATGAGCAGTTCTTC	CASSALAGGNNEQFF
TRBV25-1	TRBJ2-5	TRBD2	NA	TGTGCCAGCAGTGAATGGACTAGCGGGGGGTTCCAAGAGACCCAGTACTTC	CASSEWTSGGFQETQYF
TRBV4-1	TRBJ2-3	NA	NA	TGCGCCAGCAGCCAGGGGACGCGCACAGATACGCAGTATTTT	CASSQGTRTDTQYF
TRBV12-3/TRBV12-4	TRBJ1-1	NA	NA	TGTGCCAGCAGTTTTATTGCAGGGGAGAAAGCTTTCTTT	CASSFIAGEKAFF
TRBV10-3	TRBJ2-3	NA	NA	TGTGCCATCAGTGAGTCGACAGGACCTAGCACAGATACGCAGTATTTT	CAISESTGPSTDTQYF
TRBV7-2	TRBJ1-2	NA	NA	TGTGCCAGCAGCTTAGCGGGGGCAGGGCTAACCCCTTACTATGGCTACACCTTC	CASSLAGAGLTPYYGYTF
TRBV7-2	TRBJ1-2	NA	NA	TGTGCCAGCAGCGGCAGCCCCGGAGACTATGGCTACACCTTC	CASSGSPGDYGYTF
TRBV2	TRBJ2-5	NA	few	TGTGCCAGCAGTGAAAGTCGCCCAGGGCGCCACGAGACCCAGTACTTC	CASSESRPGRHETQYF
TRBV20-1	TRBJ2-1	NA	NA	TGCAGTGCTTCCCCCCTGTCGGTGTCCTACAATGAGCAGTTCTTC	CSASPLSVSYNEQFF
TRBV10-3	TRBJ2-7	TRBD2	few	TGCGCCATCAGCCCTAGCGGGGGGTACGAGCAGTACTTC	CAISPSGGYEQYF
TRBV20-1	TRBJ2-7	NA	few	TGCAGCGCTCGGGGTAGCTCCTACGAGCAGTACTTC	CSARGSSYEQYF
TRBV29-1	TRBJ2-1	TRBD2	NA	TGCAGCGTGAATAGCGGGAGTGTATCATACAATGAGCAGTTCTTC	CSVNSGSVSYNEQFF
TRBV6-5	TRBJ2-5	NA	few	TGTGCCAGCAGTTACGGTTGGGCAGTCCAAGAGACCCAGTACTTC	CASSYGWAVQETQYF